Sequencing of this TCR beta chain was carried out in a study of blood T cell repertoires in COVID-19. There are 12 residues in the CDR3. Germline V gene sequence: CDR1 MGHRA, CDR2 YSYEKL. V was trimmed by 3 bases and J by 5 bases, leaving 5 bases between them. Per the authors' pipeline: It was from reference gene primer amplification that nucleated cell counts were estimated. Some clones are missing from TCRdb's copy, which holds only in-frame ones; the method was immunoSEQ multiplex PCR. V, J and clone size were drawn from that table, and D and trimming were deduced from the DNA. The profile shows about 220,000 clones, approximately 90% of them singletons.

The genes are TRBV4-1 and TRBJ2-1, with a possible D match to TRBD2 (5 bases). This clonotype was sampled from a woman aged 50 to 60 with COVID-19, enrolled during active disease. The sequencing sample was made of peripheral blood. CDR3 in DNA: TGCGCCAGCAGCCAGGGAGACAATGAGCAGTTCTTC. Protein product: CASSQGDNEQFF.